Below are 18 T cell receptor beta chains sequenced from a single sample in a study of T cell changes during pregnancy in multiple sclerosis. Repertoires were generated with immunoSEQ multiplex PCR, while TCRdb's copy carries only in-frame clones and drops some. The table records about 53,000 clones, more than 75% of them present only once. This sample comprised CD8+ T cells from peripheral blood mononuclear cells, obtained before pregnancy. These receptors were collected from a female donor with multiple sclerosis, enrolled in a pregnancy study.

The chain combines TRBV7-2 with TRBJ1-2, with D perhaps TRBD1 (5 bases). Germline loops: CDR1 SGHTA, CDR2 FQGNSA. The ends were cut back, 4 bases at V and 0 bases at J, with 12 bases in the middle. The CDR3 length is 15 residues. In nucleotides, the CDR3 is TGTGCCAGCAGCTACACAGGTTTAGCTAACTATGGCTACACCTTC. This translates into CASSYTGLANYGYTF.

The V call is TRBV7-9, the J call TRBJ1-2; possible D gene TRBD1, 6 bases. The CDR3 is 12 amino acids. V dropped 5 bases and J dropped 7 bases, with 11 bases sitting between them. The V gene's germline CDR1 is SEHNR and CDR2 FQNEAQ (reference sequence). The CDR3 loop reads CASSPGQSGYTF. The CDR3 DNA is TGTGCCAGCAGCCCTGGACAGAGTGGCTACACCTTC.

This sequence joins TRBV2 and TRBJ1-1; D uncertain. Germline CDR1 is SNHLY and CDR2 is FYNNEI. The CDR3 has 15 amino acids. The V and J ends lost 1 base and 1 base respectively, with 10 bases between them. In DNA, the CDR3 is TGTGCCAGCAGTGAAGTGTCAGGTTCGAACACTGAAGCTTTCTTT. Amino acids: CASSEVSGSNTEAFF.

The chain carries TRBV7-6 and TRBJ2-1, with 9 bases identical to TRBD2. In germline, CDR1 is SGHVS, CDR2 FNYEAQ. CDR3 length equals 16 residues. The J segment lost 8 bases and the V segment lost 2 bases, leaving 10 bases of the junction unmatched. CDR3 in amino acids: CASSLRRGGIVDEQFF. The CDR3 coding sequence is TGTGCCAGCAGCTTACGGCGGGGGGGCATCGTTGATGAGCAGTTCTTC.

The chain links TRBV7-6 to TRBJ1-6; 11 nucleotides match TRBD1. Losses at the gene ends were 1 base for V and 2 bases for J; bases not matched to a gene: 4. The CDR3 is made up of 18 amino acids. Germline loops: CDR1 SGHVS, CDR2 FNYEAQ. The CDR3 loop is CASSLEGQGDTYNSPLHF. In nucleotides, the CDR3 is TGTGCCAGCAGCTTAGAGGGACAGGGGGATACCTATAATTCACCCCTCCACTTT.

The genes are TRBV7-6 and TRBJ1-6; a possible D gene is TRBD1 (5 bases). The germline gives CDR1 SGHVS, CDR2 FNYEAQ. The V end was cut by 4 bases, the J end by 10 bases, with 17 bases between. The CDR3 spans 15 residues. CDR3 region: CASSSTATFRSPLHF. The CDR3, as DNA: TGTGCCAGCAGCTCGACAGCAACCTTTAGATCACCCCTCCACTTT. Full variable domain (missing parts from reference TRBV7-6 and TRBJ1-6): GAGVSQSPRYKVTKRGQDVALRCDPISGHVSLYWYRQALGQGPEFLTYFNYEAQQDKSGLPNDRFSAERPEGSISTLTIQRTEQRDSAMYRCASSSTATFRSPLHFGNGTRLTVT.

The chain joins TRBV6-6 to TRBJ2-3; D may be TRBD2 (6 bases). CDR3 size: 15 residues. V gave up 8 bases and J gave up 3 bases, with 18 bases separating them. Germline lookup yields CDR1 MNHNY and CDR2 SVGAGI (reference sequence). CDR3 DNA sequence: TGTGCCAGCCTTCCGGCAGCGGGTAAAACAGATACGCAGTATTTT. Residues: CASLPAAGKTDTQYF.

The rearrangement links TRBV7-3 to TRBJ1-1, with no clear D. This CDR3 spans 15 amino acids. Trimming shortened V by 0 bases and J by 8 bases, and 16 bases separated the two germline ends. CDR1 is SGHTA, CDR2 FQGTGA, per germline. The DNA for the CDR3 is TGTGCCAGCAGCTTAACTGGAGGCCGATCCCGGGAAGCTTTCTTT. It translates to CASSLTGGRSREAFF.

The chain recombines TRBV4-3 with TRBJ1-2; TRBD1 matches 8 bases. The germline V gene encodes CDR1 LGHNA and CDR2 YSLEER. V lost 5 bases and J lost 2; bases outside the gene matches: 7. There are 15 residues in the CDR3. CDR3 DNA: TGCGCCAGCAGCTTAGACAGGGGAGGAAACTATGGCTACACCTTC. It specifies CASSLDRGGNYGYTF.

In nucleotides, the CDR3 is TGTGCCAGCAGCCGGGGGGACTTCTCTGGAAACACCATATATTTT. The encoded protein is CASSRGDFSGNTIYF. The chain joins TRBV7-6 to TRBJ1-3, with D tentatively TRBD1 (5 bases). V was shortened by 5 bases and J by 0 bases, with 11 bases between the two germline ends. This CDR3 spans 15 amino acids. Germline CDR1 and CDR2: SGHVS and FNYEAQ.

CDR3 sequence: CASRLGGNTKNIQYF. CDR3 in DNA: TGTGCAAGTCGCTTGGGGGGGAACACCAAAAACATTCAGTACTTC. The chain couples TRBV12-2 to TRBJ2-4; the table's D call, TRBD2, has no DNA check behind it. TRBV12-2 is flagged as a pseudogene. This CDR3 spans 15 amino acids.

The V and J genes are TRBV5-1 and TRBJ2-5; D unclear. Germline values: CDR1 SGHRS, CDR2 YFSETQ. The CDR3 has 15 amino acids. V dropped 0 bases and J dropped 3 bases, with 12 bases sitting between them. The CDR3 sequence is CASSLGSASEETQYF. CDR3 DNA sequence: TGCGCCAGCAGCTTGGGTAGTGCATCCGAAGAGACCCAGTACTTC.

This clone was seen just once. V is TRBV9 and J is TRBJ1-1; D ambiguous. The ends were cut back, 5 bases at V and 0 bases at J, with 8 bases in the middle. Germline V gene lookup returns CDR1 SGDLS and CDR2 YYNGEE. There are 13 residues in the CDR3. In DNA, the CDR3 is TGTGCCAGCAGTCCGTACATGAACACTGAAGCTTTCTTT. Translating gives CASSPYMNTEAFF.

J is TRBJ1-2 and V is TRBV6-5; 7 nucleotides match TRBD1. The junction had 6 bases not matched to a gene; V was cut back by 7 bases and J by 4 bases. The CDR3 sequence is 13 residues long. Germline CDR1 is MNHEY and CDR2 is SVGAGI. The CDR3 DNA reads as TGTGCCAGCACTCCTGACAGGGCCTATGGCTACACCTTC. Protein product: CASTPDRAYGYTF.

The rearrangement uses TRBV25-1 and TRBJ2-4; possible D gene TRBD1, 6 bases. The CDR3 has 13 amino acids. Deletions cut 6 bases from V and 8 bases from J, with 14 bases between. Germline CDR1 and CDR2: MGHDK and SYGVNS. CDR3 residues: CASSQGPGDIQYF. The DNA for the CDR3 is TGTGCCAGCAGCCAGGGGCCAGGGGACATTCAGTACTTC.

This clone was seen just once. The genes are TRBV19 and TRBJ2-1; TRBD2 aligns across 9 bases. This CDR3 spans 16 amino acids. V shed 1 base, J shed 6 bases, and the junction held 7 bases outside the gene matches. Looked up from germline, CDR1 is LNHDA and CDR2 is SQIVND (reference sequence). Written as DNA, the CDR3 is TGTGCCAGTAGTATAGGATTGGGACTAGCTATCAATGAGCAGTTCTTC. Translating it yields CASSIGLGLAINEQFF.

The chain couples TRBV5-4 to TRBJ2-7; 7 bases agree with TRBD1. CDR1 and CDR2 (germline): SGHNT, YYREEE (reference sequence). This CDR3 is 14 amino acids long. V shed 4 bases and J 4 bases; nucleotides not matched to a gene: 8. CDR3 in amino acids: CASSKTGEGYEQYF. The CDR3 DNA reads TGTGCCAGCAGCAAAACAGGGGAAGGATACGAGCAGTACTTC.

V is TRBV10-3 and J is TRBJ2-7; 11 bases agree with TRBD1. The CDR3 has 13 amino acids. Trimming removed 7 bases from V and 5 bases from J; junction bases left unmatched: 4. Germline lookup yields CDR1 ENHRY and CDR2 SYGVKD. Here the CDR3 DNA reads TGTGCCATCAACCCGGACAGGGGGCACGAGCAGTACTTC. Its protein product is CAINPDRGHEQYF.